The 5 T cell receptor beta chains below were found in one sample sequenced in a study of blood T cells in healthy people across ages (dated by TCRdb to about 2015). Libraries came from 5' RACE. Sequencing used an Illumina HiSeq 2500. The second PCR ran for about 7 to 11 cycles and used a J-beta primer mix along with a sample-barcoded 5' primer. The public reads were reanalyzed by TCRdb: fastp trimming at Q25, MiXCR alignment, in-frame beta chains only. Duplicate CDR3 protein sequences are folded into a single record with the most common DNA and genes. This sample has about 800,000 distinct CDR3 sequences in its table, and 46% of those were observed once. Roughly 20% of the sample goes to the ten largest clones. Sequenced input: blood. All receptors derive from a man older than 75 in good health.

The genes are TRBV30 and TRBJ1-4; D ambiguous. Germline CDR1 GTSNPN, CDR2 SVGIG (reference sequence). V gave up 7 bases and J gave up 2 bases, with 11 bases separating them. CDR3 length equals 13 residues. CDR3 coding DNA: TGTGCCTTGAGCCGGGATACTAATGAAAAACTGTTTTTT. It encodes CALSRDTNEKLFF.

The rearrangement joins TRBV6-6 to TRBJ2-1, with 8 bases matching TRBD2. V gave up 7 bases and J gave up 9 bases; unmatched junction bases: 8. The CDR3 is 13 residues long. Germline values: CDR1 MNHNY, CDR2 SVGAGI (reference sequence). The CDR3 bases are TGTGCCAGCATGTCACGGGGGGGGATTGAGCAGTTCTTC. Translation gives CASMSRGGIEQFF.

The genes are TRBV5-1 and TRBJ2-3, with D unresolved. The CDR3 covers 15 residues. V was trimmed by 4 bases and J by 1 base, leaving 13 bases between them. Germline values: CDR1 SGHRS, CDR2 YFSETQ. CDR3 loop: CASSTLRGRTDTQYF. The DNA of the CDR3 is TGCGCCAGCAGCACCCTTCGCGGTCGCACAGATACGCAGTATTTT.

This clonotype was counted a single time. A much larger clone differs by one base, so this may be a read error. V usage is TRBV4-2 and J usage is TRBJ2-7, with 11 bases identical to TRBD2. Per the germline V gene, CDR1 is LGHNA and CDR2 is YNFKEQ. After removal of 1 base from V and 2 bases from J, the junction contained 4 bases not matched to a gene. CDR3 size: 16 residues. The CDR3 DNA is TGTGCCAGCAGCCAAGGACTAGCGGGAAGCACCTACGAGCAGTACTTC. Translation gives CASSQGLAGSTYEQYF.

DNA for the CDR3: TGTGCCAGCAGTGACTCGACAGGGGATAATTCACCCCTCCACTTT. It specifies CASSDSTGDNSPLHF. The chain uses TRBV6-4 and TRBJ1-6; 8 nucleotides line up with TRBD1. The V segment lost 0 bases and the J segment 5 bases; nucleotides outside the gene matches: 0. This CDR3 is 15 amino acids long. Germline CDR1 reads MRHNA; CDR2 reads SNTAGT.